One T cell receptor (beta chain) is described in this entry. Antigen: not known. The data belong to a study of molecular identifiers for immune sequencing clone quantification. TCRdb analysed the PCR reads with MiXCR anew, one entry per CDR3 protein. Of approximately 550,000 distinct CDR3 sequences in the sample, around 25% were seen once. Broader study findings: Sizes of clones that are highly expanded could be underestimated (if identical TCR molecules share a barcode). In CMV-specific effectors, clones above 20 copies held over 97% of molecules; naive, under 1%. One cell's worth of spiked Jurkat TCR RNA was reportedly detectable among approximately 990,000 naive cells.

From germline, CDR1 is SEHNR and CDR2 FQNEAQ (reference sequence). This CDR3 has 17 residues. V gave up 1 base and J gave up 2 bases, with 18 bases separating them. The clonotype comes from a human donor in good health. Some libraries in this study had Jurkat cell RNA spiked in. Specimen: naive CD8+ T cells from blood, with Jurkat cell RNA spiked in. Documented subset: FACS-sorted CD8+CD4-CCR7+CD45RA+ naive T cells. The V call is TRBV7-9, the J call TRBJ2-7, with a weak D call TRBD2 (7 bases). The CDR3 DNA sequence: TGTGCCAGCAGCTTAGGGCCGGGGGGCTACCCGACCTACGAGCAGTACTTC. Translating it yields CASSLGPGGYPTYEQYF.